One and the same sample provided the 26 T cell receptor beta chains below, sequenced in a study of CD8+ T cells in alopecia areata. The treatment denotes: oral pan-JAK inhibitor, 5-10 mg twice daily. The sequencing template was cDNA reverse transcribed from extracted RNA. Sequencing was performed with immunoSEQ multiplex PCR; in TCRdb, only in-frame clones are kept and a portion is missing. The sample gives 130,000 to 150,000 clones, roughly 82% of which show up once; 20% to 25% is in the top ten. Sample: CD8+ T cells sorted from blood, taken at week 4, from a patient treated with tofacitinib. Every receptor here comes from a human donor with alopecia areata.

Note on this clone: Other nucleotide sequences from this sample produce the same CDR3. The chain links TRBV5-4 to TRBJ2-1; a weak D match, TRBD2 (5 bases). Germline V gene lookup returns CDR1 SGHNT and CDR2 YYREEE (reference sequence). Trimming cost V 3 bases and J 5 bases, with 9 bases left between them. This CDR3 comprises 13 residues. The CDR3 region is CASSSGLNNEQFF. DNA of the CDR3: TGTGCCAGCAGCTCCGGACTGAACAATGAGCAGTTCTTC.

The chain carries TRBV19 and TRBJ2-7; 8 bases align to TRBD1. CDR1 and CDR2 from the germline V gene are LNHDA and SQIVND (reference sequence). V was pared by 3 bases and J by 3 bases, with 1 base of the junction left unmatched. The CDR3 runs 13 residues. In DNA form, the CDR3 reads TGTGCCAGTAGTATCACAGGGGGCTACGAGCAGTACTTC. This codes for CASSITGGYEQYF.

The rearrangement uses TRBV29-1 and TRBJ2-1; TRBD1 is a possible D gene (5 bases). The CDR3 is 16 amino acids. From germline, CDR1 is SQVTM and CDR2 ANQGSEA. The V and J ends lost 2 bases and 0 bases respectively, with 14 bases between them. CDR3 nucleotide sequence: TGCAGCGTTGAACGGCCAGGGCCCAGCTCCTACAATGAGCAGTTCTTC. Amino acid sequence: CSVERPGPSSYNEQFF.

The chain combines TRBV14 with TRBJ2-7; D is unclear. Germline CDR1 reads SGHDN; CDR2 reads FVKESK. V was clipped by 0 bases and J by 3 bases, with 9 bases between them. CDR3 length: 14 amino acids. CDR3 residues: CASSQEGSYYEQYF. CDR3 sequence (DNA): TGTGCCAGCAGCCAAGAGGGCAGCTACTACGAGCAGTACTTC.

This chain links TRBV2 with TRBJ2-6; D not certain. This CDR3 is built from 13 residues. Germline V gene sequence: CDR1 SNHLY, CDR2 FYNNEI. V was shortened by 9 bases and J by 0 bases, with 6 bases between the two germline ends. The CDR3, as DNA: TGTGCCAGTTCCATCTCTGGGGCCAACGTCCTGACTTTC. This encodes CASSISGANVLTF.

V usage is TRBV27 and J usage is TRBJ2-7; tentative D call: TRBD2 (6 bases). V lost 5 bases and J lost 4, with 12 bases in between. The CDR3 has 13 residues. Looked up from germline, CDR1 is MNHEY and CDR2 is SMNVEV (reference sequence). In DNA, the CDR3 is TGTGCCAGCAGTCTGGGGACTTCTTACGAGCAGTACTTC. This encodes CASSLGTSYEQYF.

The chain uses TRBV29-1 and TRBJ1-2, with D unclear. Germline V gene data show CDR1 as SQVTM and CDR2 as ANQGSEA. The V end lost 1 base, the J end lost 8 bases, and 11 bases lay between the germline ends. CDR3 length: 12 residues. The CDR3 protein is CSVEVGVWGYTF. The CDR3 DNA follows: TGCAGCGTTGAAGTTGGGGTATGGGGCTACACCTTC.

The genes are TRBV6-6 and TRBJ1-3, with unresolved D. Trimming cost V 3 bases and J 2 bases, with 14 bases left between them. There are 16 residues in the CDR3. Germline assignment: CDR1 MNHNY and CDR2 SVGAGI (reference sequence). DNA for the CDR3: TGTGCCAGCAGTTATAGGGAGGGCAGCACTGGAAACACCATATATTTT. Its translation: CASSYREGSTGNTIYF.

A note on this clone: One end of the junction varies from germline; a read error may be responsible. The gene calls are TRBV12-5 and TRBJ1-5, with D maybe TRBD1 (6 bases). The CDR3 loop spans 15 amino acids. Per the germline V gene, CDR1 is LGHNT and CDR2 is FRNRAP. DNA for the CDR3: TGTGCTAGTGGTGGCGGACAGCATAGCAATCAGCCCCGGCATTTT. Translation: CASGGGQHSNQPRHF. The full variable domain, completed using reference TRBV12-5 and TRBJ1-5, is DARVTQTPRHKVTEMGQEVTMRCQPILGHNTVFWYRQTMMQGLELLAYFRNRAPLDDSGMPKDRFSAEMPDATLATLKIQPSEPRDSAVYFCASGGGQHSNQPRHFGDGTRLSIL.

The chain uses TRBV4-1 and TRBJ1-2; the D gene is possibly TRBD1 (5 bases). This CDR3 contains 15 residues. V lost 0 bases to trimming and J lost 4 bases, with 12 bases between them. Germline CDR1 is MGHRA and CDR2 is YSYEKL. The CDR3 region has the DNA TGCGCCAGCAGCCAAGATGTCTCAGGGACCTATGGCTACACCTTC. Its protein is CASSQDVSGTYGYTF.

The chain is built from TRBV27 and TRBJ2-5, with 8 bases matching TRBD1. Unmatched junction bases numbered 3, after V lost 2 bases and J lost 4 bases. The CDR3 length is 14 residues. Germline values: CDR1 MNHEY, CDR2 SMNVEV (reference sequence). Here the CDR3 reads CASSLNGQGETQYF. In DNA form, the CDR3 reads TGTGCCAGCAGTTTAAATGGACAGGGAGAGACCCAGTACTTC.

The CDR3 sequence is CSEGHGYTF. The CDR3 coding sequence is TGCAGCGAGGGGCATGGCTACACCTTC. The rearrangement joins TRBV29-1 to TRBJ1-2; weak D call: TRBD1 (5 bases). The V end was cut by 7 bases, the J end by 6 bases, with 6 bases between. The CDR3 has 9 amino acids. Germline V lookup: CDR1 SQVTM, CDR2 ANQGSEA.

This sequence joins TRBV5-4 and TRBJ1-1; no clear D. Germline loops: CDR1 SGHNT, CDR2 YYREEE (reference sequence). The CDR3 has 13 residues. Trimming stripped 4 bases from V and 3 bases from J, with 10 bases between. The chain's CDR3 is CASSPAGDTEAFF. CDR3 coding DNA: TGTGCCAGCAGCCCCGCCGGGGACACTGAAGCTTTCTTT.

The V and J genes are TRBV7-9 and TRBJ2-1, with 9 bases fitting TRBD1. The length of the CDR3 is 16 residues. V gave up 3 bases and J gave up 5 bases; unmatched junction bases: 8. CDR1 is SEHNR, CDR2 FQNEAQ, per germline (reference sequence). As DNA, the CDR3 is TGTGCCAGCAGCTTCACTCCGGGACAGGGCCACAATGAGCAGTTCTTC. This gives the protein CASSFTPGQGHNEQFF.

The V and J genes are TRBV4-3 and TRBJ2-7, with a possible D match to TRBD1 (6 bases). Germline CDR1 reads LGHNA; CDR2 reads YSLEER. V gave up 4 bases and J gave up 7 bases, with 17 bases separating them. The CDR3 length is 14 residues. Here the CDR3 DNA reads TGCGCCAGCAGCCGGAGAGGACAGACGGAAGAGCAGTACTTC. Protein sequence: CASSRRGQTEEQYF.

The chain couples TRBV5-4 to TRBJ2-3; TRBD2 matches 7 bases. Germline V lookup: CDR1 SGHNT, CDR2 YYREEE (reference sequence). This CDR3 has 16 amino acids. With 3 bases clipped from V and 0 bases from J, the junction kept 7 bases outside the gene matches. The CDR3 reads CASSWLAAPSTDTQYF. The CDR3 DNA follows: TGTGCCAGCAGCTGGCTAGCGGCCCCTAGCACAGATACGCAGTATTTT.

The chain carries TRBV5-6 and TRBJ1-5, with TRBD1 matching 7 bases. The CDR3 contains 15 residues. CDR1 and CDR2 (germline): SGHDT, YYEEEE. With V trimmed by 4 bases and J by 4 bases, 8 bases remained unmatched. CDR3 amino acids: CASSATGVLNQPQHF. CDR3 DNA: TGTGCCAGCAGCGCAACAGGGGTCCTTAATCAGCCCCAGCATTTT.

This clone was seen at least ten times. This chain uses TRBV19 with TRBJ2-1, with 11 bases matching TRBD2. Germline CDR1 LNHDA, CDR2 SQIVND (reference sequence). CDR3 length: 15 residues. V gave up 6 bases and J gave up 3 bases; unmatched junction bases: 4. As DNA, the CDR3 is TGTGCCAGTAGCCAAACTAGCGGGGGCTACAATGAGCAGTTCTTC. Encoded protein: CASSQTSGGYNEQFF.

The rearrangement joins TRBV27 to TRBJ2-7; possible D gene TRBD2, 5 bases. CDR3 size: 12 residues. Trimming removed 2 bases at V and 5 bases at J, with 7 bases between. Germline CDR1 and CDR2: MNHEY and SMNVEV (reference sequence). CDR3 loop: CASSLGGHEQYF. The CDR3 bases are TGTGCCAGCAGTTTAGGAGGCCACGAGCAGTACTTC.

The rearrangement uses TRBV2 and TRBJ2-3; D is possibly TRBD1 (5 bases). With 3 bases removed from V and 0 bases from J, the gap between germline ends came to 7 bases. Germline values: CDR1 SNHLY, CDR2 FYNNEI. The CDR3 totals 14 residues. CDR3 in amino acids: CASSEDTSTDTQYF. CDR3 DNA sequence: TGTGCCAGCAGTGAGGACACAAGCACAGATACGCAGTATTTT.

The chain links TRBV4-1 to TRBJ2-1, with D possibly matching TRBD1 (6 bases). This CDR3 comprises 16 residues. Trimming pared 4 bases from V and 5 bases from J, leaving 18 bases between. CDR1 is MGHRA and CDR2 is YSYEKL in the germline V gene. The CDR3 coding sequence is TGCGCCAGCAGCCTCTCCCCTACAGGGATCCACAATGAGCAGTTCTTC. Translating gives CASSLSPTGIHNEQFF.

The J gene is TRBJ2-3, the V gene TRBV18; possible D gene TRBD1, 6 bases. This CDR3 is built from 14 residues. Germline CDR1 and CDR2: KGHSH and LQKENI. V was pared by 1 base and J by 5 bases, with 10 bases between. CDR3 residues: CASSPRQGIDTQYF. The CDR3, as DNA: TGTGCCAGCTCACCACGGCAGGGGATAGATACGCAGTATTTT.

The gene calls are TRBV4-1 and TRBJ2-7, with 7 nucleotides matching TRBD1. Trimming removed 4 bases from V and 3 bases from J; junction bases left unmatched: 3. The length of the CDR3 is 13 residues. In germline, CDR1 is MGHRA, CDR2 YSYEKL. The CDR3 DNA sequence: TGCGCCAGCAGCCTTAGGGACAGCTACGAGCAGTACTTC. It codes for CASSLRDSYEQYF.

This chain uses TRBV5-4 with TRBJ2-5; D is perhaps TRBD1 (5 bases). Germline values: CDR1 SGHNT, CDR2 YYREEE (reference sequence). The CDR3 is made up of 12 amino acids. V dropped 2 bases and J dropped 4 bases, with 6 bases sitting between them. CDR3 sequence: CASSLGAETQYF. CDR3 sequence (DNA): TGTGCCAGCAGCTTAGGGGCAGAGACCCAGTACTTC.

V usage is TRBV6-5 and J usage is TRBJ2-7; TRBD1 matches at 11 bases. Germline values: CDR1 MNHEY, CDR2 SVGAGI. The CDR3 extends over 15 amino acids. With V trimmed by 6 bases and J by 2 bases, 6 bases remained unmatched. The CDR3 bases are TGTGCCAGCAGGACCTCGGGACAGGGGGCCTACGAGCAGTACTTC. It translates to CASRTSGQGAYEQYF.

The chain links TRBV29-1 to TRBJ1-2; no firm D call. V was clipped by 3 bases and J by 2 bases, with 10 bases between them. Looked up from germline, CDR1 is SQVTM and CDR2 is ANQGSEA. The CDR3 extends over 13 amino acids. The CDR3 sequence: CSVDSGNNYGYTF. CDR3 DNA sequence: TGCAGCGTTGATTCTGGGAACAACTATGGCTACACCTTC. Full variable domain (missing parts from reference TRBV29-1 and TRBJ1-2): SAVISQKPSRDICQRGTSLTIQCQVDSQVTMMFWYRQQPGQSLTLIATANQGSEATYESGFVIDKFPISRPNLTFSTLTVSNMSPEDSSIYLCSVDSGNNYGYTFGSGTRLTVV.